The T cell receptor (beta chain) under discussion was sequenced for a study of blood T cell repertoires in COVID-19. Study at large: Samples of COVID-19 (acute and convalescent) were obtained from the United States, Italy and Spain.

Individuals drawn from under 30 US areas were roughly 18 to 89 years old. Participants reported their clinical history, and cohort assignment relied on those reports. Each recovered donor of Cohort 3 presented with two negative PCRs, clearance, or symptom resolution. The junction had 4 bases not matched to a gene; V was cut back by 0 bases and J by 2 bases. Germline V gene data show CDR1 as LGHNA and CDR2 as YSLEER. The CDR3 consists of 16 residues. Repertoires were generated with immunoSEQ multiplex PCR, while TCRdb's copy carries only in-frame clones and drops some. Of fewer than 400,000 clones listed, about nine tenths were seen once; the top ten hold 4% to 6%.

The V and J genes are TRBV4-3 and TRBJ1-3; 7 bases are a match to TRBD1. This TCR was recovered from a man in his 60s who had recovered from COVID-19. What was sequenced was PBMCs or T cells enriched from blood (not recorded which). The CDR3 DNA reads TGCGCCAGCAGCCAAGACCCGACAGGGCCTGGAAACACCATATATTTT. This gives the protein CASSQDPTGPGNTIYF.